Detailed here is one TCR beta chain. This record comes from a study of CD8 T cells in Susac syndrome. Across the study: Treatment at blood withdrawal was none, corticosteroids, or intravenous immunoglobulin alone in Susac syndrome patients.

RNA totalling about 0.45 to 1 ug underwent reverse transcription with random hexamers. An immunoSEQ multiplex PCR amplified TCR beta CDR3 over 54 Vbeta and 13 Jbeta. Each CDR3 protein is one row after TCRdb ran MiXCR on the immunoSEQ multiplex PCR reads. The table lists 150,000 to 200,000 distinct CDR3 sequences, roughly nine tenths of them singletons. TEMRA cells were FACS-enriched, unlike CD8+ and CD4+ T cells, which were negatively isolated. The receptor was derived from a human donor with Susac syndrome. The sequenced material came from CD4+ T cells from PBMCs.

The CDR3 region is CAISLLESSYNEQFF. The CDR3 nucleotides are TGTGCCATCAGCCTACTAGAAAGCTCCTACAATGAGCAGTTCTTC. The chain combines TRBV10-3 with TRBJ2-1, with a tentative D call TRBD2 (5 bases). The CDR3 length is 15 residues. The germline V gene encodes CDR1 ENHRY and CDR2 SYGVKD. Trimming took 6 bases from V and 0 from J, leaving 12 bases between them.